One T cell receptor beta chain is described in this entry. The source of the sample is a study of blood T cell repertoires in COVID-19. About the study: Donors in the United States, Italy and Spain gave samples during acute or convalescent COVID-19. The analysed material was cDNA or gDNA that came from T cells, B-cell-depleted T cells, or PBMCs.

As processed by the authors: From reference gene primer amplification, estimates of nucleated cell counts were derived. Sequenced by immunoSEQ multiplex PCR; TCRdb stores in-frame clones only, minus some. The DNA was the basis for D and trimming; V, J and clone size are from that table. Here the sample spans under 250,000 clones, around 84% being singletons. V trimming: 7 bases; J trimming: 9 bases; junction bases outside the gene matches: 13. This CDR3 comprises 14 residues. Looked up from germline, CDR1 is MNHEY and CDR2 is SVGAGI. The genes are TRBV6-5 and TRBJ1-1; 8 bases are shared with TRBD1. This clonotype originated in a man aged 50 or older with active or convalescent COVID-19. Material for sequencing was peripheral blood. CDR3 DNA: TGTGCCAGCAACCCTAAAACAGGGGGAGGTAAAGCTTTCTTT. It encodes CASNPKTGGGKAFF.